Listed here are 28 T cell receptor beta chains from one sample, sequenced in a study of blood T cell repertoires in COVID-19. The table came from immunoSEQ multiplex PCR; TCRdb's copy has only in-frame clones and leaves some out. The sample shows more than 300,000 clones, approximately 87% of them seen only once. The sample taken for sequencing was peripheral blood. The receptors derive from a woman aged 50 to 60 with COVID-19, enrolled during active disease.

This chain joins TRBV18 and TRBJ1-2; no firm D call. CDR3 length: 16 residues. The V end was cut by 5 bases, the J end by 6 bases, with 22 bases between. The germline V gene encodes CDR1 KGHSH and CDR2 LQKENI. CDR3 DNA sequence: TGTGCCAGCTCAACTTCCCTGGACGTGCTGGAGGATGGCTACACCTTC. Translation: CASSTSLDVLEDGYTF.

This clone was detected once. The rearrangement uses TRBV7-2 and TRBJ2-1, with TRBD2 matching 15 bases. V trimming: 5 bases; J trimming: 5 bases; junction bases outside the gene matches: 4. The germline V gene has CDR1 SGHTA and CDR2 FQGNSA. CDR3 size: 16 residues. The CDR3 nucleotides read TGTGCCAGCAGCCGGACTAGCGGGAGGGGAAACAATGAGCAGTTCTTC. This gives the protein CASSRTSGRGNNEQFF.

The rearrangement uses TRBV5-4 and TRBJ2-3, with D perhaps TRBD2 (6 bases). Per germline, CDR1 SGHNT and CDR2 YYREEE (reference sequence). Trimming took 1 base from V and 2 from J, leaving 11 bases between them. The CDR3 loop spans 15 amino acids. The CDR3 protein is CASSLWSSVTDTQYF. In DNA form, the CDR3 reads TGTGCCAGCAGCTTGTGGTCTAGCGTCACAGATACGCAGTATTTT. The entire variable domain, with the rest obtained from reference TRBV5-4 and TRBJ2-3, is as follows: ETGVTQSPTHLIKTRGQQVTLRCSSQSGHNTVSWYQQALGQGPQFIFQYYREEENGRGNFPPRFSGLQFPNYSSELNVNALELDDSALYLCASSLWSSVTDTQYFGPGTRLTVL.

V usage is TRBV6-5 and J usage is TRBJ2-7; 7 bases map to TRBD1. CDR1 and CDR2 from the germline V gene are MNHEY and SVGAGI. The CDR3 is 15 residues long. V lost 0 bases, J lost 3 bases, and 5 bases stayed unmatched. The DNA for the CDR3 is TGTGCCAGCAGTTACTCATACAGGGGCCTCTACGAGCAGTACTTC. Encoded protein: CASSYSYRGLYEQYF.

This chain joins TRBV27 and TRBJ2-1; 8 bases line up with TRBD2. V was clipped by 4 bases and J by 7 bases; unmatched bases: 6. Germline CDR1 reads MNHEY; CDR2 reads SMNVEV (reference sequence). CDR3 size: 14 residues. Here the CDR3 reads CASSSISGMNEQFF. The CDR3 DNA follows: TGTGCCAGCAGTTCGATTAGCGGGATGAATGAGCAGTTCTTC.

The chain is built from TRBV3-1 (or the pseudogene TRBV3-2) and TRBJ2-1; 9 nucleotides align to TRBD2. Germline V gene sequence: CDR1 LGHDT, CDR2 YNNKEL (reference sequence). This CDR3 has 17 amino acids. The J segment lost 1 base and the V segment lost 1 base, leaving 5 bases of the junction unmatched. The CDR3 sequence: CASSQVPSGVSYNEQFF. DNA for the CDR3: TGTGCCAGCAGCCAAGTCCCTAGCGGGGTATCCTACAATGAGCAGTTCTTC.

The CDR3 DNA reads as TGTGCCATCAGTGATTTAGTCATCGGGGAGGCTCAGTTCTTC. It translates to CAISDLVIGEAQFF. The chain carries TRBV10-3 and TRBJ2-1, with D possibly matching TRBD2 (6 bases). V shed 3 bases and J shed 13 bases, with 19 bases lying between them. Germline loops: CDR1 ENHRY, CDR2 SYGVKD. This CDR3 comprises 14 residues.

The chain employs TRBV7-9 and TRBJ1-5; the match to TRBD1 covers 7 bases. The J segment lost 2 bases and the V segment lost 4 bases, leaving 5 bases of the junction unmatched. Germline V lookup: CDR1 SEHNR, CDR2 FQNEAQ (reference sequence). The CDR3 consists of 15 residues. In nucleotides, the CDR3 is TGTGCCAGCAGCTCCACAGGGGTCGGCAATCAGCCCCAGCATTTT. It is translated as CASSSTGVGNQPQHF.

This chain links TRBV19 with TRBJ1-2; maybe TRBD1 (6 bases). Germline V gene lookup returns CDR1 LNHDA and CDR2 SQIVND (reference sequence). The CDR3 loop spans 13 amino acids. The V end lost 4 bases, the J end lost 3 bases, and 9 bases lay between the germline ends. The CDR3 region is CASSTGDDYGYTF. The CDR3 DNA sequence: TGTGCCAGTAGTACAGGGGACGACTATGGCTACACCTTC. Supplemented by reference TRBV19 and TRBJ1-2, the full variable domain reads DGGITQSPKYLFRKEGQNVTLSCEQNLNHDAMYWYRQDPGQGLRLIYYSQIVNDFQKGDIAEGYSVSREKKESFPLTVTSAQKNPTAFYLCASSTGDDYGYTFGSGTRLTVV.

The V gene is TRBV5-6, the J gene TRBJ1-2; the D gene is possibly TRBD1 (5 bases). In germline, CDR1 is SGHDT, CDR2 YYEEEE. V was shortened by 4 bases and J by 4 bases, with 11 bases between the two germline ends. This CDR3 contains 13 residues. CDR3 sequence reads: CASSGGFTYGYTF. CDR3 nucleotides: TGTGCCAGCAGCGGGGGGTTTACCTATGGCTACACCTTC.

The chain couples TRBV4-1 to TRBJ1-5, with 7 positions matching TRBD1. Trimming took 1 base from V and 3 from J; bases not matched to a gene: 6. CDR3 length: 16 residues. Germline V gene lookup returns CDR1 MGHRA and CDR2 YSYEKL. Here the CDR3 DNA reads TGCGCCAGCAGCCAAGCACCGGGACAGTACAATCAGCCCCAGCATTTT. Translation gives CASSQAPGQYNQPQHF.

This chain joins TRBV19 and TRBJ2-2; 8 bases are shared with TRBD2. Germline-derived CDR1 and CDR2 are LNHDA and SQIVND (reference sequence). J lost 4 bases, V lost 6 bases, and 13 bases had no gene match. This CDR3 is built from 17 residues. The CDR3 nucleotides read TGTGCCAGTAGCACTGAATTCAGACTAGCGACCACCGGGGAGCTGTTTTTT. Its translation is CASSTEFRLATTGELFF.

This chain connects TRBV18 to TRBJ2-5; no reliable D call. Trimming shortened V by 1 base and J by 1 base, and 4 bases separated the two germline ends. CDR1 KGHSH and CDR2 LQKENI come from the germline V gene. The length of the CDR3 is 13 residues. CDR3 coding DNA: TGTGCCAGCTCACCACTAGTCCAAGAGACCCAGTACTTC. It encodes CASSPLVQETQYF.

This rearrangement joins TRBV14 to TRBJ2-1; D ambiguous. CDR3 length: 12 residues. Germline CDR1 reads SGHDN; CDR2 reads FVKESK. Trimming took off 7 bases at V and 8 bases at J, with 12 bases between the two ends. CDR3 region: CASNHNEDEQFF. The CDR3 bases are TGTGCCAGCAACCATAATGAGGATGAGCAGTTCTTC.

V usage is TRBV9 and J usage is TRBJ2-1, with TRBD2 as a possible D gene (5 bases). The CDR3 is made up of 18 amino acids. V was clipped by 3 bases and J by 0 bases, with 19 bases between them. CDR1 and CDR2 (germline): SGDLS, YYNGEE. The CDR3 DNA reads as TGTGCCAGCAGCGGTATTAGCGATAGCAGCCGCTCCTACAATGAGCAGTTCTTC. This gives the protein CASSGISDSSRSYNEQFF.

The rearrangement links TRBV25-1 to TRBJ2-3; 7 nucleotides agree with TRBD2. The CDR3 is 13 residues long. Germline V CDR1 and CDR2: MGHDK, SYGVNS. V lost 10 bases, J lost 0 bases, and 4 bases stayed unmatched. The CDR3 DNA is TGTGCCATTCTAGCGGCTAGCACAGATACGCAGTATTTT. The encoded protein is CAILAASTDTQYF.

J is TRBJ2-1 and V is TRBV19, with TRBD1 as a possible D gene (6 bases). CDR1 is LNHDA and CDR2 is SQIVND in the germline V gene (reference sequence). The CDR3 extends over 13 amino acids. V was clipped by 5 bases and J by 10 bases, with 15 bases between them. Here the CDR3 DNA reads TGTGCCAGTAGTCCCCGGACAGTTGAAGAGCAGTTCTTC. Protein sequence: CASSPRTVEEQFF.

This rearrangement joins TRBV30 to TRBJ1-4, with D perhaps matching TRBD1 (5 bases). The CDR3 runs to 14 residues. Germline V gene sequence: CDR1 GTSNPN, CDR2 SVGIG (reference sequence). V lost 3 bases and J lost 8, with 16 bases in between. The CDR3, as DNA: TGTGCCTGGAGGACCGGGACTTGGGGAGAAAAACTGTTTTTT. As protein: CAWRTGTWGEKLFF.

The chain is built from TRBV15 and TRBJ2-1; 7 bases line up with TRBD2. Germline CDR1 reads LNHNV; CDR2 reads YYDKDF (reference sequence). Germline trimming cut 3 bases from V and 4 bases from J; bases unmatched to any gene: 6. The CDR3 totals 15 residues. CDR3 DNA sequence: TGTGCCACCAGCAGTCTAGCGGATGTATACAATGAGCAGTTCTTC. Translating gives CATSSLADVYNEQFF.

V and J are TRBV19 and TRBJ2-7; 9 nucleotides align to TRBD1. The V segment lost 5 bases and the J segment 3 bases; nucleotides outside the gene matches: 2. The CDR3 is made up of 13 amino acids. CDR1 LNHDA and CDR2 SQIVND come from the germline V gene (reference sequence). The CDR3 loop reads CASSSDRGYEQYF. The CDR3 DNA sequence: TGTGCCAGTAGTTCGGACAGGGGCTACGAGCAGTACTTC. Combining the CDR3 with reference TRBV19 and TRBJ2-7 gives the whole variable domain DGGITQSPKYLFRKEGQNVTLSCEQNLNHDAMYWYRQDPGQGLRLIYYSQIVNDFQKGDIAEGYSVSREKKESFPLTVTSAQKNPTAFYLCASSSDRGYEQYFGPGTRLTVT.

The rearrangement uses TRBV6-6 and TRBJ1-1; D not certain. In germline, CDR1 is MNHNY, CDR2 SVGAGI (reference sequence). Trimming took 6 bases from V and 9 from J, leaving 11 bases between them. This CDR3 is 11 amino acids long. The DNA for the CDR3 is TGTGCCAGCAGCGCGCGGATGAAAGCTTTCTTT. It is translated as CASSARMKAFF.

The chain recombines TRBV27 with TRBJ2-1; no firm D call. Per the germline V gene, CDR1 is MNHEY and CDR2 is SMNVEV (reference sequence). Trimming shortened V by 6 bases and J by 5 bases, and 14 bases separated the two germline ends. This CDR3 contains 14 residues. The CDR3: CASSTFERDNEQFF. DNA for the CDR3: TGTGCCAGCAGCACTTTCGAACGGGACAATGAGCAGTTCTTC.

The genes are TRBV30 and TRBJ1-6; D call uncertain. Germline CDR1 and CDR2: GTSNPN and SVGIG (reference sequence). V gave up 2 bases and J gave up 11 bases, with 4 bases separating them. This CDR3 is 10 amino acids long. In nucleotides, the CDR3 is TGTGCCTGGAGTCTCCCACCCCTCCACTTT. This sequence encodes CAWSLPPLHF.

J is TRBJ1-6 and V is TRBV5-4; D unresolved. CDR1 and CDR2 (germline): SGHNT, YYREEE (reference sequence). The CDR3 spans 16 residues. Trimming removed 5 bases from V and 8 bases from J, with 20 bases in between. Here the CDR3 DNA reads TGTGCCAGCAGTCAAAATCCCAGCGGGAAGGATTCACCCCTCCACTTT. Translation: CASSQNPSGKDSPLHF.

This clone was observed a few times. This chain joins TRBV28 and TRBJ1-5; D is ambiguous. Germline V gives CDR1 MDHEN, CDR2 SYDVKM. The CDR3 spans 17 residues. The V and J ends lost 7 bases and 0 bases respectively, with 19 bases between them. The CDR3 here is CASNPTLGQNSNQPQHF. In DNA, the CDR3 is TGTGCCAGCAATCCCACCCTTGGCCAAAATAGCAATCAGCCCCAGCATTTT.

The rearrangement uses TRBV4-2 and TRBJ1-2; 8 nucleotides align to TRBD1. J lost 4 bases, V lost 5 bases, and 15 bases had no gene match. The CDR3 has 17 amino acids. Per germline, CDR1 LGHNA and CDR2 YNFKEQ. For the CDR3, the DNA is TGTGCCAGCAGCTTAGATCCCACAGGGGGAAGGGGCTATGGCTACACCTTC. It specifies CASSLDPTGGRGYGYTF.

CDR3 region: CAWSEQGEAQPQHF. DNA for the CDR3: TGTGCCTGGAGTGAGCAGGGCGAAGCCCAGCCCCAGCATTTT. V is TRBV30 and J is TRBJ1-5; D possibly corresponds to TRBD1 (5 bases). CDR1 and CDR2 from the germline V gene are GTSNPN and SVGIG (reference sequence). The CDR3 is 14 amino acids. Trimming took off 1 base at V and 7 bases at J, with 14 bases between the two ends.

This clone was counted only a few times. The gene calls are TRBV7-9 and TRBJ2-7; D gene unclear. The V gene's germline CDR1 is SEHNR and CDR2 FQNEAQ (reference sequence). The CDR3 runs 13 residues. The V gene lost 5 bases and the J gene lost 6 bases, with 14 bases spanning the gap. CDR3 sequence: CASSRQPAVEQYF. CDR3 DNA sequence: TGTGCCAGCAGCAGGCAGCCGGCGGTCGAGCAGTACTTC.